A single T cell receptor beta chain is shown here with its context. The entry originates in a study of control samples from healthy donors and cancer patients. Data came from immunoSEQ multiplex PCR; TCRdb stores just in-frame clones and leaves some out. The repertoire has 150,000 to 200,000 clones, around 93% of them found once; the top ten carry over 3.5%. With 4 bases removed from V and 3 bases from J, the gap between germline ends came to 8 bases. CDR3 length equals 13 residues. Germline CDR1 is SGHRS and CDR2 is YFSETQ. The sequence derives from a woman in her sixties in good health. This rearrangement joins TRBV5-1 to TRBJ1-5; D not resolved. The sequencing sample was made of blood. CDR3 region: CASSPAPNQPQHF. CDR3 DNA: TGCGCCAGCAGCCCGGCCCCCAATCAGCCCCAGCATTTT.